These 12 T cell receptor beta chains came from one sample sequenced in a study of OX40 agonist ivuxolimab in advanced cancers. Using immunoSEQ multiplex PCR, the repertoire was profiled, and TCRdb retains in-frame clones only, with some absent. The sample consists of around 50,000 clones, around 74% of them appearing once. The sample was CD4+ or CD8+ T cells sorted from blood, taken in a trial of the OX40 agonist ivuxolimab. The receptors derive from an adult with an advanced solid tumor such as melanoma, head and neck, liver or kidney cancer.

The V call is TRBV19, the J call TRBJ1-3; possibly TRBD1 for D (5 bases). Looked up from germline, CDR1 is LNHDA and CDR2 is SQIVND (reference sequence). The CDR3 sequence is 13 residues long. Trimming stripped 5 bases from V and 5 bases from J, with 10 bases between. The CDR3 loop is CASSFDRRNTIYF. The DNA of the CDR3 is TGTGCCAGTAGTTTCGACAGAAGAAACACCATATATTTT. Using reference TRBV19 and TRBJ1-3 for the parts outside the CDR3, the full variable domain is DGGITQSPKYLFRKEGQNVTLSCEQNLNHDAMYWYRQDPGQGLRLIYYSQIVNDFQKGDIAEGYSVSREKKESFPLTVTSAQKNPTAFYLCASSFDRRNTIYFGEGSWLTVV.

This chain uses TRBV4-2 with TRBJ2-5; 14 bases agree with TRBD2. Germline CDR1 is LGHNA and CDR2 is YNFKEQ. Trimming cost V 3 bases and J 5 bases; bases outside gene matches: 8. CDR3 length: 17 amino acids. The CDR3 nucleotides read TGTGCCAGCAGCCAGCTCGGGACTAGCGGGAGTGGGGAGACCCAGTACTTC. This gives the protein CASSQLGTSGSGETQYF.

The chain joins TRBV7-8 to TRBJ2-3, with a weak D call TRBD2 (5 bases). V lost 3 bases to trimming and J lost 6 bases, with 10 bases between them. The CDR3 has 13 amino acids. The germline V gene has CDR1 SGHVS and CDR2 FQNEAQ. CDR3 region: CASSFGLRDTQYF. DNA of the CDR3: TGTGCCAGCAGCTTTGGACTCCGGGATACGCAGTATTTT.

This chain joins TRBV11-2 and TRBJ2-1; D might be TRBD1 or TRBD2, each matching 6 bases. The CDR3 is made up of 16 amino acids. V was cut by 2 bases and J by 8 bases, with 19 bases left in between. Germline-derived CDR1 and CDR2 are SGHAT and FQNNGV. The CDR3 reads CASSLRDQWRGYEQFF. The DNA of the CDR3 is TGTGCCAGCAGCTTACGGGACCAGTGGAGGGGGTATGAGCAGTTCTTC.

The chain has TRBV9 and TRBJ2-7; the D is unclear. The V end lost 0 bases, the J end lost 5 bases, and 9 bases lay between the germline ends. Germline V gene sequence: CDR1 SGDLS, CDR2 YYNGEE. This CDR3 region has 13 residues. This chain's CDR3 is CASSVGVDDEQYF. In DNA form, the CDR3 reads TGTGCCAGCAGCGTAGGGGTAGACGACGAGCAGTACTTC.

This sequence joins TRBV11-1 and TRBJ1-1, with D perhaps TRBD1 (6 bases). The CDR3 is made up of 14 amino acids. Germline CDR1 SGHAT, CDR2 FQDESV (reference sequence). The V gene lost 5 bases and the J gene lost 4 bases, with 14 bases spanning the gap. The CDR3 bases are TGTGCCAGCAGCGTAGGGGGTTTAAGCACTGAAGCTTTCTTT. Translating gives CASSVGGLSTEAFF.

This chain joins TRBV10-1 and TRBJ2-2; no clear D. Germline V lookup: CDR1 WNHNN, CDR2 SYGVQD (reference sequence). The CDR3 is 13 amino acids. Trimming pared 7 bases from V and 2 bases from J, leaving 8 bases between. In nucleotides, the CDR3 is TGCGCCAGCACCCCCGGAAACACCGGGGAGCTGTTTTTT. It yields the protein CASTPGNTGELFF.

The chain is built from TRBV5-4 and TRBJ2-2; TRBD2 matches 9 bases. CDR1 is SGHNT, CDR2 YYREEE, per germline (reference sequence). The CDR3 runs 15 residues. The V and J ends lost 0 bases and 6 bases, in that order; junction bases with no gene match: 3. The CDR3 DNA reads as TGTGCCAGCAGCTTGGGGCGGGAGGGTGCCGGGGAGCTGTTTTTT. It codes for CASSLGREGAGELFF.

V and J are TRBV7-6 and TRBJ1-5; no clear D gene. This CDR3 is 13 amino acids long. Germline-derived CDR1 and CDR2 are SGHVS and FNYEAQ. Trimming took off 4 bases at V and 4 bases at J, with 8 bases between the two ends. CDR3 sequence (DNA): TGTGCCAGCAGCTCCAATAGAAATCAGCCCCAGCATTTT. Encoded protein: CASSSNRNQPQHF. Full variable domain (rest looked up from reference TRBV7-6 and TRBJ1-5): GAGVSQSPRYKVTKRGQDVALRCDPISGHVSLYWYRQALGQGPEFLTYFNYEAQQDKSGLPNDRFSAERPEGSISTLTIQRTEQRDSAMYRCASSSNRNQPQHFGDGTRLSIL.

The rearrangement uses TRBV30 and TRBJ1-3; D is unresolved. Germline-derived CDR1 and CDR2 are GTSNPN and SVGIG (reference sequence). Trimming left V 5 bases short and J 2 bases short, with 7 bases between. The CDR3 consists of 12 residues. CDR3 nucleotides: TGTGCCTGGCACTCAACTGGAAACACCATATATTTT. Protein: CAWHSTGNTIYF. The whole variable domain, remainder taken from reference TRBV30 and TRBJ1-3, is SQTIHQWPATLVQPVGSPLSLECTVEGTSNPNLYWYRQAAGRGLQLLFYSVGIGQISSEVPQNLSASRPQDRQFILSSKKLLLSDSGFYLCAWHSTGNTIYFGEGSWLTVV.

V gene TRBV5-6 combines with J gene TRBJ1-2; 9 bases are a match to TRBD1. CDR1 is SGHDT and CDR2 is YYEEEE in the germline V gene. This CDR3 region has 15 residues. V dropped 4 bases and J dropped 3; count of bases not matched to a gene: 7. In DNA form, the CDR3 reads TGTGCCAGCAGCGAAGCCGGGACAGGGCACTATGGCTACACCTTC. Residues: CASSEAGTGHYGYTF. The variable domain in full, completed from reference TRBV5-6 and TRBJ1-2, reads DAGVTQSPTHLIKTRGQQVTLRCSPKSGHDTVSWYQQALGQGPQFIFQYYEEEERQRGNFPDRFSGHQFPNYSSELNVNALLLGDSALYLCASSEAGTGHYGYTFGSGTRLTVV.

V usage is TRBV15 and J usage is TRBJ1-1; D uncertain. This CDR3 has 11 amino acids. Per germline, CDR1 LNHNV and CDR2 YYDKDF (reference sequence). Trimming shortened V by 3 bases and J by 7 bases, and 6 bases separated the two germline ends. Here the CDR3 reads CATSSGIEAFF. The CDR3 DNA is TGTGCCACCAGCAGCGGGATTGAAGCTTTCTTT.